These T cell receptor beta chains were read from a single sample in a study of regulatory T cells in long-lasting Graves disease. TCRdb ran MiXCR on the multiplex PCR reads and lists one entry per CDR3 protein. The data show 200,000 to 250,000 distinct CDR3 sequences, with 15% to 20% seen just once and roughly a fifth held by the top ten. This material consisted of peripheral blood mononuclear cells (PBMCs), taken at new diagnosis, from a patient treated with antithyroid drugs. Receptor source: a female donor with Graves disease. Both conserved end residues are part of each CDR3. The order of the fields is clone size, J gene, V gene, D gene, CDR3 DNA, CDR3 protein. The D gene is left open where the match is weak. Not every row has a clone size; where given, it reads once, few, many or a size class.

clone size: many
J gene: TRBJ1-2
V gene: TRBV30
D gene: -
CDR3 DNA: TGTGCCTGGAGGAATTGGATTGCAGACTATGGCTACACCTTC
CDR3 protein: CAWRNWIADYGYTF

clone size: many
J gene: TRBJ2-5
V gene: TRBV12-3/TRBV12-4
D gene: TRBD2
CDR3 DNA: TGTGCCAGCAGACTAGCGGGAGGGCGAGGGTACCAAGAGACCCAGTACTTC
CDR3 protein: CASRLAGGRGYQETQYF

clone size: many
J gene: TRBJ2-2
V gene: TRBV12-3/TRBV12-4
D gene: -
CDR3 DNA: TGTGCCAGCACCCGAGGCAGGGGTAGAGCCGGGGAGCTGTTTTTT
CDR3 protein: CASTRGRGRAGELFF

clone size: few
J gene: TRBJ2-1
V gene: TRBV5-1
D gene: -
CDR3 DNA: TGCGCCAGCAGTTTCGGCGCTAGCTCCTACAATGAGCAGTTCTTC
CDR3 protein: CASSFGASSYNEQFF

clone size: -
J gene: TRBJ2-1
V gene: TRBV19
D gene: TRBD2
CDR3 DNA: TGTGCCAGTAGTTTCGGGACTAGCGGGCCCAGGGATGAGCAGTTCTTC
CDR3 protein: CASSFGTSGPRDEQFF

clone size: many
J gene: TRBJ1-1
V gene: TRBV7-9
D gene: -
CDR3 DNA: TGTGCCAGCAGCTTGGGGCTGGGTGAAGCTTTCTTT
CDR3 protein: CASSLGLGEAFF

clone size: many
J gene: TRBJ1-3
V gene: TRBV19
D gene: -
CDR3 DNA: TGTGCCAGTAGTATTGGGGGCTCCTCGAACACCATATATTTT
CDR3 protein: CASSIGGSSNTIYF

clone size: -
J gene: TRBJ1-2
V gene: TRBV27
D gene: -
CDR3 DNA: TGTGCCAGCAGTTTACGTCAGCCTAACTATGGCTACACCTTC
CDR3 protein: CASSLRQPNYGYTF

clone size: many
J gene: TRBJ2-5
V gene: TRBV24-1
D gene: -
CDR3 DNA: TGTGCCACCAGTGAGGGCGTCTGGGAGACCCAGTACTTC
CDR3 protein: CATSEGVWETQYF

clone size: many
J gene: TRBJ2-2
V gene: TRBV6-5
D gene: TRBD2
CDR3 DNA: TGTGCCAGCAGTTACGTAGCGGGAGGGCCCCACACCGGGGAGCTGTTTTTT
CDR3 protein: CASSYVAGGPHTGELFF

clone size: many
J gene: TRBJ2-7
V gene: TRBV3-1
D gene: -
CDR3 DNA: TGTGCCAGCAGCCAAGGCCGGGACAACTACGAGCAGTACTTC
CDR3 protein: CASSQGRDNYEQYF

clone size: many
J gene: TRBJ1-1
V gene: TRBV7-2
D gene: -
CDR3 DNA: TGTGCCAGCAGCAGAACAGGGAATGCTGAAGCTTTCTTT
CDR3 protein: CASSRTGNAEAFF

clone size: many
J gene: TRBJ1-5
V gene: TRBV6-2/TRBV6-3
D gene: -
CDR3 DNA: TGTGCCAGCGGAACGGATCAGTATCAGCCCCAGCATTTT
CDR3 protein: CASGTDQYQPQHF

clone size: -
J gene: TRBJ1-1
V gene: TRBV12-3/TRBV12-4
D gene: -
CDR3 DNA: TGTGCCACCAGTGATTCGTCCCGGGACGGGAACACTGAAGCTTTCTTT
CDR3 protein: CATSDSSRDGNTEAFF

clone size: few
J gene: TRBJ2-1
V gene: TRBV19
D gene: TRBD1
CDR3 DNA: TGTGCCAGTAGCCCCTACGGGACAGGGGTCAATGAGCAGTTCTTC
CDR3 protein: CASSPYGTGVNEQFF

clone size: many
J gene: TRBJ1-1
V gene: TRBV4-1
D gene: -
CDR3 DNA: TGCGCCAGCAGCCAAGGGCAGGGGATTACAGCTTTCTTT
CDR3 protein: CASSQGQGITAFF

clone size: many
J gene: TRBJ2-7
V gene: TRBV25-1
D gene: -
CDR3 DNA: TGTGCCAGCAGTGACGGGAGTAGGTACGAGCAGTACTTC
CDR3 protein: CASSDGSRYEQYF

clone size: many
J gene: TRBJ2-1
V gene: TRBV20-1
D gene: TRBD2
CDR3 DNA: TGCAGTGCTAGAGATACCCTAGCGGGAGGAATCAATGAGCAGTTCTTC
CDR3 protein: CSARDTLAGGINEQFF

clone size: once
J gene: TRBJ2-1
V gene: TRBV6-1
D gene: TRBD1
CDR3 DNA: TGTGCCAGCAGTAGTCGGGACAGGTTATTCAATGAGCAGTTCTTC
CDR3 protein: CASSSRDRLFNEQFF

clone size: many
J gene: TRBJ2-3
V gene: TRBV7-9
D gene: TRBD2
CDR3 DNA: TGTGCCAGTTTGCTAGCGGCTAGCACAGATACGCAGTATTTT
CDR3 protein: CASLLAASTDTQYF

clone size: many
J gene: TRBJ2-1
V gene: TRBV15
D gene: -
CDR3 DNA: TGTGCCACCAGCAGAGGAGACAACTCCTACAATGAGCAGTTCTTC
CDR3 protein: CATSRGDNSYNEQFF

clone size: many
J gene: TRBJ2-3
V gene: TRBV19
D gene: -
CDR3 DNA: TGTGCCAGTAGTATAGCCGGCGCAGATACGCAGTATTTT
CDR3 protein: CASSIAGADTQYF

clone size: -
J gene: TRBJ2-7
V gene: TRBV9
D gene: TRBD2
CDR3 DNA: TGTGCCAGCAGCCCCACCGGAGTTTTAGCGGGGAGCTCCTACGAGCAGTACTTC
CDR3 protein: CASSPTGVLAGSSYEQYF

clone size: many
J gene: TRBJ2-7
V gene: TRBV6-2/TRBV6-3
D gene: -
CDR3 DNA: TGTGCCAGCAAACAAAGATTTTCCTACGAGCAGTACTTC
CDR3 protein: CASKQRFSYEQYF

clone size: -
J gene: TRBJ1-2
V gene: TRBV5-1
D gene: -
CDR3 DNA: TGCGCCAGCAGCCTCTCAGGGGTTATCTATGGCTACACCTTC
CDR3 protein: CASSLSGVIYGYTF

clone size: many
J gene: TRBJ2-5
V gene: TRBV9
D gene: -
CDR3 DNA: TGTGCCAGCAGCGACGGACTCCTGTTCGGGGCAGAGACCCAGTACTTC
CDR3 protein: CASSDGLLFGAETQYF

clone size: many
J gene: TRBJ2-5
V gene: TRBV11-2
D gene: -
CDR3 DNA: TGTGCCAGCAGCTATGGACAGCAAGAGACCCAGTACTTC
CDR3 protein: CASSYGQQETQYF

clone size: -
J gene: TRBJ1-2
V gene: TRBV7-9
D gene: TRBD1
CDR3 DNA: TGTGCCAGCAGCTTACACACTACAGGGGTGCTCTATGGCTACACCTTC
CDR3 protein: CASSLHTTGVLYGYTF

clone size: few
J gene: TRBJ2-1
V gene: TRBV6-2/TRBV6-3
D gene: TRBD2
CDR3 DNA: TGTGCCAGCAGGAATGGGGGGGGAAAGTTCTTC
CDR3 protein: CASRNGGGKFF

clone size: many
J gene: TRBJ1-1
V gene: TRBV5-5
D gene: -
CDR3 DNA: TGTGCCAGCCACCGGCAGCTGAACACTGAAGCTTTCTTT
CDR3 protein: CASHRQLNTEAFF

clone size: -
J gene: TRBJ2-7
V gene: TRBV5-1
D gene: TRBD2
CDR3 DNA: TGCGCCAGCAGCGTGGGACTAGCGGGAGAAGTGTTTTACGAGCAGTACTTC
CDR3 protein: CASSVGLAGEVFYEQYF

clone size: many
J gene: TRBJ1-2
V gene: TRBV20-1
D gene: TRBD1
CDR3 DNA: TGCAGTGCTAGAGCCTGGACAGGGGACTATGGCTACACCTTC
CDR3 protein: CSARAWTGDYGYTF

clone size: many
J gene: TRBJ1-5
V gene: TRBV7-9
D gene: -
CDR3 DNA: TGTGCCAGCAGCCTAACCGGGAACAATCAGCCCCAGCATTTT
CDR3 protein: CASSLTGNNQPQHF

clone size: -
J gene: TRBJ2-3
V gene: TRBV11-2
D gene: TRBD2
CDR3 DNA: TGTGCCAGCAGCCACCTAGCGGGCGGGGCTAGCACAGATACGCAGTATTTT
CDR3 protein: CASSHLAGGASTDTQYF

clone size: many
J gene: TRBJ2-1
V gene: TRBV20-1
D gene: TRBD2
CDR3 DNA: TGCAGTGCTAGAGCTTACGGGACTAGTAGGGACAATGAGCAGTTCTTC
CDR3 protein: CSARAYGTSRDNEQFF

clone size: many
J gene: TRBJ2-1
V gene: TRBV10-1
D gene: -
CDR3 DNA: TGCGCCAGCAGCGCCGGAGCCCGGGCCTACAATGAGCAGTTCTTC
CDR3 protein: CASSAGARAYNEQFF

clone size: many
J gene: TRBJ2-5
V gene: TRBV7-2
D gene: -
CDR3 DNA: TGTGCCAGCAGCATATTGCCTAGCCCAGGGGAGACCCAGTACTTC
CDR3 protein: CASSILPSPGETQYF

clone size: many
J gene: TRBJ1-4
V gene: TRBV19
D gene: -
CDR3 DNA: TGTGCCACATCAAGGAGGGCTGGTGAAAAACTGTTTTTT
CDR3 protein: CATSRRAGEKLFF

clone size: many
J gene: TRBJ1-6
V gene: TRBV15
D gene: -
CDR3 DNA: TGTGCCACCAGCAGAGATAATCGAAGGGTCGGCGGTTCACCCCTCCACTTT
CDR3 protein: CATSRDNRRVGGSPLHF

clone size: many
J gene: TRBJ2-3
V gene: TRBV30
D gene: -
CDR3 DNA: TGTGCCTGGAGTGTTAGGGCCGTCGATACGCAGTATTTT
CDR3 protein: CAWSVRAVDTQYF

clone size: many
J gene: TRBJ2-3
V gene: TRBV30
D gene: TRBD2
CDR3 DNA: TGTGCCTGGAGTCGCGGGAGGGCCGCAGATACGCAGTATTTT
CDR3 protein: CAWSRGRAADTQYF

clone size: many
J gene: TRBJ1-1
V gene: TRBV2
D gene: -
CDR3 DNA: TGTGCCAGCAGTACTCCGGGGAACACTGAAGCTTTCTTT
CDR3 protein: CASSTPGNTEAFF

clone size: few
J gene: TRBJ1-4
V gene: TRBV7-9
D gene: TRBD1
CDR3 DNA: TGTGCCAGCAGCCAGGGGGTAAATGAAAAACTGTTTTTT
CDR3 protein: CASSQGVNEKLFF

clone size: many
J gene: TRBJ1-2
V gene: TRBV28
D gene: -
CDR3 DNA: TGTGCCAGCAGTTTGCAACAAGGATCGAACTATGGCTACACCTTC
CDR3 protein: CASSLQQGSNYGYTF

clone size: many
J gene: TRBJ1-4
V gene: TRBV19
D gene: TRBD1
CDR3 DNA: TGTGCCAGTAGTTCAACAGGGGGCTCTTTTGAAAAACTGTTTTTT
CDR3 protein: CASSSTGGSFEKLFF

clone size: many
J gene: TRBJ1-5
V gene: TRBV24-1
D gene: -
CDR3 DNA: TGTGCCACCAGTGGCGCAGCAGGGGTGTCTCAGCCCCAGCATTTT
CDR3 protein: CATSGAAGVSQPQHF

clone size: many
J gene: TRBJ1-2
V gene: TRBV5-4
D gene: -
CDR3 DNA: TGTGCCAGCAGGCGGGACACCGCCCGTAACTATGGCTACACCTTC
CDR3 protein: CASRRDTARNYGYTF

clone size: many
J gene: TRBJ1-2
V gene: TRBV24-1
D gene: -
CDR3 DNA: TGTGCCACCAGTGATCGGGATGGCTACACCTTC
CDR3 protein: CATSDRDGYTF

clone size: -
J gene: TRBJ2-7
V gene: TRBV4-3
D gene: TRBD1
CDR3 DNA: TGCGCCAGCAGCCTAGACAGGGGGCTTGAGCAGTACTTC
CDR3 protein: CASSLDRGLEQYF

clone size: many
J gene: TRBJ2-3
V gene: TRBV5-1
D gene: -
CDR3 DNA: TGTGCCAGCAGCTTGGGGGCGGTAGATACGCAGTATTTT
CDR3 protein: CASSLGAVDTQYF

clone size: many
J gene: TRBJ2-1
V gene: TRBV10-3
D gene: TRBD1
CDR3 DNA: TGTGCCATCAGGGGACAGGGGACGGTCAATGAGCAGTTCTTC
CDR3 protein: CAIRGQGTVNEQFF

clone size: many
J gene: TRBJ1-2
V gene: TRBV2
D gene: -
CDR3 DNA: TGTGCCAGCAGTGAAGCGAGGACAGCTAACTATGGCTACACCTTC
CDR3 protein: CASSEARTANYGYTF

clone size: -
J gene: TRBJ2-5
V gene: TRBV29-1
D gene: -
CDR3 DNA: TGCAGCGGACTGACCAGGGGGGGAGAGACCCAGTACTTC
CDR3 protein: CSGLTRGGETQYF

clone size: -
J gene: TRBJ1-1
V gene: TRBV5-1
D gene: -
CDR3 DNA: TGCGCCAGCAGCTTCAGGCGCCCCGAGGGTGAAGCTTTCTTT
CDR3 protein: CASSFRRPEGEAFF

clone size: many
J gene: TRBJ2-7
V gene: TRBV6-1
D gene: -
CDR3 DNA: TGTGCCAGTTCGACAGCCACCTACGAGCAGTACTTC
CDR3 protein: CASSTATYEQYF

clone size: many
J gene: TRBJ1-6
V gene: TRBV2
D gene: TRBD1
CDR3 DNA: TGTGCCAGCACTGGACAGGTCTTAGGGGATTCGCCCCTCCACTTT
CDR3 protein: CASTGQVLGDSPLHF